The next 24 T cell receptor beta chains were all read from a single sample in a study of T cell clones after liver transplantation (dated by TCRdb to about 2019). Sample time point, as interpreted from the label and publication: pre-transplant. The library was obtained by the immunoSEQ multiplex PCR assay. This is the immuneACCESS table as TCRdb keeps it, with only in-frame sequences that have V and J called. A part of the clones is gone; compared with another copy, unresolved V genes explain less than half, and the rest is unexplained. This sample is represented by some 70,000 clones; roughly nine tenths of them were singletons. The ten largest clones take up 2% to 3% of the sample. Here the sequenced sample was CD4+ T cells from blood, taken before liver transplant. These receptors originate from a human donor who received a liver transplant.

The V call is TRBV7-7, the J call TRBJ1-4; 11 bases are shared with TRBD1. The CDR3 is made up of 16 amino acids. The ends lost 5 bases at V and 6 bases at J; junction bases unmatched: 8. CDR1 SSHAT and CDR2 FNYEAQ come from the germline V gene (reference sequence). CDR3 in amino acids: CASSLGQGARDEKLFF. The DNA for the CDR3 is TGTGCCAGCAGCCTCGGACAGGGGGCGCGTGATGAAAAACTGTTTTTT. Together with reference TRBV7-7 and TRBJ1-4, the CDR3 gives the full variable domain: GAGVSQSPRYKVTKRGQDVTLRCDPISSHATLYWYQQALGQGPEFLTYFNYEAQPDKSGLPSDRFSAERPEGSISTLTIQRTEQRDSAMYRCASSLGQGARDEKLFFGSGTQLSVL.

V is TRBV6-5 and J is TRBJ2-7; D remains ambiguous. CDR1 is MNHEY and CDR2 is SVGAGI in the germline V gene. Trimming left V 5 bases short and J 4 bases short, with 18 bases between. The CDR3 covers 15 residues. CDR3 nucleotides: TGTGCCAGCAGTCAGGCCCCACAACCGCATTACGAGCAGTACTTC. Its translation: CASSQAPQPHYEQYF.

This clone has only one observation. This chain joins TRBV7-6 and TRBJ2-3; TRBD2 aligns across 7 bases. The J segment lost 1 base and the V segment lost 3 bases, leaving 7 bases of the junction unmatched. CDR3 length equals 16 residues. The V gene's germline CDR1 is SGHVS and CDR2 FNYEAQ. For the CDR3, the DNA is TGTGCCAGCAGCTTGAGCGGGAACGGACGCACAGATACGCAGTATTTT. Protein product: CASSLSGNGRTDTQYF. The full variable domain, rest sourced from reference TRBV7-6 and TRBJ2-3, is GAGVSQSPRYKVTKRGQDVALRCDPISGHVSLYWYRQALGQGPEFLTYFNYEAQQDKSGLPNDRFSAERPEGSISTLTIQRTEQRDSAMYRCASSLSGNGRTDTQYFGPGTRLTVL.

The chain combines TRBV6-6 with TRBJ2-3, with 13 positions matching TRBD2. CDR3 length: 15 amino acids. Unmatched junction bases numbered 3, after V lost 6 bases and J lost 3 bases. CDR1 is MNHNY, CDR2 SVGAGI, per germline (reference sequence). The CDR3 region is CASSQLAGGTDTQYF. The CDR3 nucleotides are TGTGCCAGCAGCCAACTAGCGGGAGGGACAGATACGCAGTATTTT.

The V and J genes are TRBV28 and TRBJ2-7; D is uncertain. The length of the CDR3 is 12 residues. The V and J ends lost 1 base and 0 bases respectively, with 1 base between them. Germline-derived CDR1 and CDR2 are MDHEN and SYDVKM. The CDR3 DNA sequence: TGTGCCAGCAGTTTATTCTCCTACGAGCAGTACTTC. Encoded protein: CASSLFSYEQYF.

The V call is TRBV28, the J call TRBJ2-7; D remains ambiguous. The CDR3 loop spans 15 amino acids. The ends were cut back, 3 bases at V and 7 bases at J, with 19 bases in the middle. The V gene's germline CDR1 is MDHEN and CDR2 SYDVKM. The CDR3 sequence is CASSLDLRTGPEQYF. The CDR3 DNA follows: TGTGCCAGCAGTTTGGACCTCAGGACGGGCCCGGAGCAGTACTTC.

The chain carries TRBV11-1 and TRBJ2-5; 8 positions match TRBD1. This CDR3 has 15 amino acids. V was pared by 5 bases and J by 5 bases, with 10 bases of the junction left unmatched. Germline V gene sequence: CDR1 SGHAT, CDR2 FQDESV (reference sequence). In DNA, the CDR3 is TGTGCCAGCAGCCGGAGACAGGGGACGTGGGAGACCCAGTACTTC. Protein: CASSRRQGTWETQYF.

The chain is built from TRBV5-1 and TRBJ2-6; no definite D call. Germline V gene data show CDR1 as SGHRS and CDR2 as YFSETQ. This CDR3 region has 17 residues. The V end lost 3 bases, the J end lost 0 bases, and 13 bases lay between the germline ends. CDR3 in DNA: TGCGCCAGCAGCTCTCCAGTAGGCTTCTCTGGGGCCAACGTCCTGACTTTC. Protein: CASSSPVGFSGANVLTF.

V is TRBV7-8 and J is TRBJ2-5, with 10 nucleotides matching TRBD1. The CDR3 sequence is 16 residues long. The J segment lost 4 bases and the V segment lost 4 bases, leaving 9 bases of the junction unmatched. Per the germline V gene, CDR1 is SGHVS and CDR2 is FQNEAQ. The CDR3 DNA reads TGTGCCAGCAGCTCAACCCGGGACAGGGGCCGAGAGACCCAGTACTTC. Translation: CASSSTRDRGRETQYF.

The V call is TRBV7-8, the J call TRBJ2-7; 10 bases are a match to TRBD2. After removal of 5 bases from V and 3 bases from J, the junction contained 4 bases not matched to a gene. From germline, CDR1 is SGHVS and CDR2 FQNEAQ. The CDR3 is made up of 14 amino acids. The CDR3 is CASSPRTSGYEQYF. CDR3 DNA: TGTGCCAGCAGCCCTCGGACTAGCGGCTACGAGCAGTACTTC.

V and J are TRBV11-3 and TRBJ2-5; maybe TRBD1 (6 bases). CDR1 and CDR2 (germline): SGHNT, YENEEA. There are 18 residues in the CDR3. Deletions cut 0 bases from V and 1 base from J, with 18 bases between. CDR3: CASSLDLHWPGVQETQYF. The CDR3 coding sequence is TGTGCCAGCAGCTTAGATCTCCACTGGCCAGGGGTCCAAGAGACCCAGTACTTC.

This CDR3 is CASSFGPGSDTQYF. Here the CDR3 DNA reads TGTGCCAGCAGCTTCGGTCCCGGATCGGATACGCAGTATTTT. This chain connects TRBV7-3 to TRBJ2-3; D is ambiguous. The germline V gene has CDR1 SGHTA and CDR2 FQGTGA. The CDR3 length is 14 residues. V lost 3 bases, J lost 6 bases, and 13 bases lay in between.

V and J are TRBV30 and TRBJ1-5; D uncertain. CDR1 is GTSNPN and CDR2 is SVGIG in the germline V gene (reference sequence). Trimming removed 3 bases at V and 7 bases at J, with 19 bases between. The CDR3 length is 15 residues. The CDR3 nucleotides read TGTGCCTGGAGCCGCACCTCAGGAGTGAGGCAGCCCCAGCATTTT. It specifies CAWSRTSGVRQPQHF.

The chain employs TRBV29-1 and TRBJ2-5; 8 bases are shared with TRBD2. CDR1 and CDR2 (germline): SQVTM, ANQGSEA. This CDR3 region has 12 residues. CDR3 coding DNA: TGCGGGAGCGGACGGGGGGGAGAGACCCAGTACTTC. This gives the protein CGSGRGGETQYF.

The V gene is TRBV7-9, the J gene TRBJ2-5; 7 nucleotides align to TRBD2. The germline CDR1 and CDR2 sequences are SEHNR and FQNEAQ (reference sequence). The length of the CDR3 is 13 residues. J lost 11 bases, V lost 3 bases, and 9 bases had no gene match. CDR3 nucleotides: TGTGCCAGCAGCTTTCCAGCCGGGGGGTCTCAGTACTTC. Protein: CASSFPAGGSQYF.

V gene TRBV5-4 combines with J gene TRBJ2-5, with D maybe TRBD1 (6 bases). Germline-derived CDR1 and CDR2 are SGHNT and YYREEE (reference sequence). V was trimmed by 0 bases and J by 1 base, leaving 13 bases between them. The CDR3 is made up of 16 amino acids. This CDR3 is CASSLGGGWSQETQYF. The DNA of the CDR3 is TGTGCCAGCAGCTTGGGAGGGGGTTGGTCCCAAGAGACCCAGTACTTC.

The chain is built from TRBV21-1 and TRBJ2-3; the table calls TRBD2, which could not be checked here. TRBV21-1 has pseudogene status. The CDR3 totals 16 residues. DNA of the CDR3: TGTGCCAGCAGCAAAGAGACGGGGTTTAACACAGATACGCAGTATTTT. Translated: CASSKETGFNTDTQYF.

J is TRBJ2-3 and V is TRBV2, with 8 bases fitting TRBD2. With V trimmed by 2 bases and J by 8 bases, 9 bases remained unmatched. Looked up from germline, CDR1 is SNHLY and CDR2 is FYNNEI. This CDR3 has 15 amino acids. Here the CDR3 reads CASSERGLAMATQYF. Written as DNA, the CDR3 is TGTGCCAGCAGTGAACGAGGACTAGCAATGGCTACGCAGTATTTT.

V and J are TRBV5-1 and TRBJ2-1, with 10 bases lining up with TRBD2. Unmatched junction bases numbered 12, after V lost 0 bases and J lost 9 bases. The CDR3 has 17 amino acids. Looked up from germline, CDR1 is SGHRS and CDR2 is YFSETQ. The CDR3 is CASSLAGLAGASVEQFF. The CDR3 DNA reads as TGCGCCAGCAGCTTGGCTGGGCTAGCGGGAGCGTCGGTTGAGCAGTTCTTC.

This sequence joins TRBV29-1 and TRBJ2-1; possible D gene TRBD1, 6 bases. This CDR3 has 11 residues. The ends were cut back, 7 bases at V and 4 bases at J, with 8 bases in the middle. Germline CDR1 is SQVTM and CDR2 is ANQGSEA. CDR3 nucleotide sequence: TGCAGCGACAGGGCTTACAATGAGCAGTTCTTC. This translates into CSDRAYNEQFF.

This chain links TRBV5-4 with TRBJ2-1, with D possibly matching TRBD2 (6 bases). V shed 4 bases and J shed 0 bases, with 14 bases lying between them. CDR1 SGHNT and CDR2 YYREEE come from the germline V gene (reference sequence). CDR3 length equals 16 residues. The CDR3 here is CASSAGLASSYNEQFF. In nucleotides, the CDR3 is TGTGCCAGCAGCGCGGGACTGGCTAGCTCCTACAATGAGCAGTTCTTC. Based on the CDR3 plus reference TRBV5-4 and TRBJ2-1, the full variable domain is ETGVTQSPTHLIKTRGQQVTLRCSSQSGHNTVSWYQQALGQGPQFIFQYYREEENGRGNFPPRFSGLQFPNYSSELNVNALELDDSALYLCASSAGLASSYNEQFFGPGTRLTVL.

The rearrangement uses TRBV6-5 and TRBJ2-7, with a possible D match to TRBD1 (5 bases). V gave up 2 bases and J gave up 3 bases, with 11 bases separating them. The CDR3 extends over 14 amino acids. Germline V lookup: CDR1 MNHEY, CDR2 SVGAGI. CDR3 sequence reads: CASSYGQGVYEQYF. The CDR3 DNA follows: TGTGCCAGCAGTTACGGTCAGGGCGTCTACGAGCAGTACTTC.

The rearrangement uses TRBV6-1 and TRBJ2-7; D is ambiguous. Germline-derived CDR1 and CDR2 are MNHNS and SASEGT. The ends were cut back, 7 bases at V and 0 bases at J, with 16 bases in the middle. CDR3 length: 15 residues. The CDR3 here is CASTWSADSSYEQYF. As DNA, the CDR3 is TGTGCCAGCACCTGGTCGGCGGATAGCTCCTACGAGCAGTACTTC.

CDR3 loop: CASSSLGTSGSHEQYF. DNA of the CDR3: TGTGCCAGCAGCTCCCTAGGGACTAGCGGGAGCCACGAGCAGTACTTC. V usage is TRBV28 and J usage is TRBJ2-7, with 14 bases fitting TRBD2. The V segment lost 6 bases and the J segment 5 bases; nucleotides outside the gene matches: 9. The V gene's germline CDR1 is MDHEN and CDR2 SYDVKM. The length of the CDR3 is 16 residues.